In its sample, the clone carrying this T cell receptor (beta chain) was seen once. Its specificity is not known. This record belongs to a study of shared clonotypes between healthy human individuals. At the level of the study: CD8 memory received one plate per donor, CD8 naive two, CD4 memory three and CD4 naive three.

Using immunoSEQ multiplex PCR, the repertoire was profiled, and TCRdb retains in-frame clones only, with some absent. Seen here are 2.3 million or so clones, roughly 93% observed once, and the top ten hold 0.35% to 0.45%. Study-wide findings and caveats: Non-shared clonotypes displayed generation probabilities falling below those of clonotypes present in all four donors.

Unmatched junction bases numbered 1, after V lost 0 bases and J lost 3 bases. Germline CDR1 reads SGHRS; CDR2 reads YFSETQ. This CDR3 has 15 residues. Sequenced: naive CD4+ T cells from PBMCs. The subset is: CD45RA+ positively selected. The chain recombines TRBV5-1 with TRBJ1-4; 8 nucleotides match TRBD1. This TCR was recovered from a man between 18 and 29 years old in good health. Some clones in this sample may be carry-over from other donors' samples. The CDR3 sequence is CASSLGDRSNEKLFF. DNA for the CDR3: TGCGCCAGCAGCTTGGGGGACAGGTCTAATGAAAAACTGTTTTTT.